This T cell receptor (beta chain) comes out of a study of T cells after yellow fever vaccination. Study-wide context: Fractions containing few cells were prepared with SMART-Seq v4 Ultra Low Input.

General study results and limits: Detected again after the booster were most primary-vaccination clones, at about 96% CD4 and more than 70% CD8.

CDR3 length: 14 residues. J was trimmed by 0 bases and V by 6 bases; bases with no gene match: 3. Production of TCR cDNA was by 5'RACE template switching, which also added a universal primer site and UMIs. TCRdb ran MiXCR on the 5' RACE reads and lists one entry per CDR3 protein. The sample lists some 320,000 distinct CDR3 sequences; roughly 10% were seen once. This clonotype was seen repeatedly, ten times or more. Its antigen is not identified. The TCR sequence derives from a man aged 18 to 30 who received the YFV17D yellow fever vaccine. The specimen was CD4+ T cells sorted from PBMCs, collected 45 days after the yellow fever booster vaccination. The rearrangement uses TRBV12-3 or TRBV12-4 and TRBJ2-3; 7 bases are a match to TRBD1. The CDR3 DNA is TGTGCCAGCAGCGGGACAGCGAGCACAGATACGCAGTATTTT. Residues: CASSGTASTDTQYF.